This TCR beta chain originates from a study of T cell responses to AZD1222 COVID-19 vaccine. Notes on the study in general: Donors were chiefly white British, with a greater number of females, and clonal diversity was perhaps underestimated. Spike was spanned by vaccine-associated CD4 TCRs, which were dominant at 160-218 and 743-854. Repertoires were sampled only after the peak T cell response. Rises in breadth and depth of Spike-specific TCRs came after two AZD1222 doses.

Trimming took 0 bases from V and 0 from J, leaving 18 bases between them. This CDR3 is 19 amino acids long. Germline CDR1 and CDR2: ENHRY and SYGVKD. On this clone: The antigen is unknown.

Libraries were prepared by immunoSEQ multiplex PCR; TCRdb keeps only in-frame clonotypes and omits some of them. This table has tens of thousands of clones, 75% to 90% appearing once. The genes are TRBV10-3 and TRBJ1-3; a weak D match, TRBD1 (6 bases). This receptor was identified in an adult in good health. The sequenced sample was peripheral blood, obtained on day 0 of AZD1222 vaccination. Here the CDR3 reads CAISESSRGVISSGNTIYF. CDR3 bases: TGTGCCATCAGTGAGTCAAGCAGGGGAGTCATCAGCTCTGGAAACACCATATATTTT.